The sequence of this T cell receptor beta chain was determined in a study of a mutant IDH1 vaccine in newly diagnosed glioma (TCRdb year 2021). In the study overall: Vaccination started 4-6 weeks after radiotherapy alone, or was given together with temozolomide cycles in the groups whose treatment included chemotherapy. The roughly 33 treated patients were roughly 62% male and 37.5% female, with a mean age of roughly 40 years. Before enrollment, most patients had been given radiochemotherapy with temozolomide as standard therapy, while the rest had received either radiotherapy alone or temozolomide alone. Visit V12 was the week-35 safety follow-up and visit V13 was the week-47 end of study. Peripheral blood was collected at six visits: V03 (baseline), V05, V07, V10, V12 and V13. For exploratory analyses, approximately 23 treated patients had longitudinal TCRB deep sequencing done wherever samples were available.

According to the study, the label for this sample's time point signals: week 35, safety follow-up. A 20-mer mutant IDH1 peptide at 300 micrograms in Montanide made up each vaccine dose, which was injected subcutaneously together with topical imiquimod. Across visits V03 through V10, patients got a total of eight vaccinations, given in weeks 1, 3, 5, 7, 11, 15, 19 and 23. All donors had newly diagnosed IDH1-mutant astrocytomas of WHO grade 3 or 4 that showed loss of nuclear ATRX. The samples were drawn from NOA16, a multicentre, single-arm, open-label phase I trial in Germany that tested a mutant IDH1 peptide vaccine in humans for the first time. Genomic DNA for TCRB sequencing was extracted from EDTA blood using the DNeasy Blood and Tissue Kit. The library came from the immunoSEQ multiplex PCR assay. Rearranged TCR beta chain sequences were amplified using the hsTCRB Kit according to the manufacturer's protocol. TCRB libraries were sequenced on an Illumina MiSeq. As for the authors' bioinformatics: Demultiplexing, trimming and gene mapping were performed with the kit vendor's proprietary platform. TCRdb mirrors the immuneACCESS table, restricted to in-frame sequences. Some clones are absent from its copies; in checked studies, under half trace to an unresolved V gene, and the reason for the others is unknown. From that table come the V and J calls and clone size; the DNA was used to work out D and trimming. For this sample there are around 70,000 clones; roughly 84% appear just once. The ten largest make up 9.5% to 15% of the sample.

As for this clone: Its antigen is currently not known. Base qualities are not recorded, but no much larger clone differs from it by a single base.

Including the terminal cysteine and phenylalanine, the CDR3 comprises 16 residues. Here the CDR3 DNA is all that survives: 48 bases in frame from base 1. V has 5 bases trimmed and J has 1 base trimmed; junction bases matching no gene number 10. The germline V gene (reference sequence) specifies LNHDA as CDR1 and SQIVND as CDR2. Results the study describes overall, beyond this receptor: Immune responses induced by the vaccine were seen in about 93% of patients across multiple MHC alleles. The authors stated that sample limitations prevented analyses of patient blood samples from being reproduced. Selection of PBMC samples for TCRB deep sequencing was based on availability. Pseudoprogression appeared unrelated to alterations in the top peripheral T cell clonotypes detected by TCRB sequencing.

The chain is encoded by TRBV19 joined to TRBJ1-1, and TRBD1 aligns with 7 junction nucleotides. This TCR derives from a man aged 18 to 30 with glioma. The starting material was PBMCs, obtained from a glioma patient whose treatment included an IDH1 peptide vaccine. At the DNA level, the sequence is TGTGCCAGTAGTCCTTTAGGGGACAGCCAGAACACTGAAGCTTTCTTT. Its protein reads: CASSPLGDSQNTEAFF.